These 18 T cell receptor beta chains share one sample of origin, sequenced in a study of cytomegalovirus exposure and HLA in healthy donors (dated by TCRdb to the late 2010s). The library came from the immunoSEQ multiplex PCR assay. For the multiplex PCR, a mixture combining 60 forward primers for TCR Vbeta segments and 13 reverse primers for TCR Jbeta segments was used. TCRdb retrieved this table from immuneACCESS and kept in-frame rearrangements only. Not all clones are present; in checked studies, unresolved V genes account for under half, and no reason is known for the remainder. The sample table lists 200,000 or so clones, over 80% of them with a count of one. The ten biggest clones cover about 5.7% of the sample. Sequencing used PBMCs. These receptors all stem from a man in his forties or fifties in good health and CMV-seropositive.

This clone was found a few times. The gene calls are TRBV7-6 and TRBJ1-4, with a tentative D call TRBD1 (6 bases). Trimming took 0 bases from V and 3 from J, leaving 11 bases between them. This CDR3 is 16 amino acids long. Germline lookup yields CDR1 SGHVS and CDR2 FNYEAQ. Written as DNA, the CDR3 is TGTGCCAGCAGCTTAGCGCCGACAGGAGCTAATGAAAAACTGTTTTTT. Amino acids: CASSLAPTGANEKLFF. Full variable domain (missing parts from reference TRBV7-6 and TRBJ1-4): GAGVSQSPRYKVTKRGQDVALRCDPISGHVSLYWYRQALGQGPEFLTYFNYEAQQDKSGLPNDRFSAERPEGSISTLTIQRTEQRDSAMYRCASSLAPTGANEKLFFGSGTQLSVL.

This clone was found once. The chain combines TRBV9 with TRBJ1-1; TRBD1 might be the D (6 bases). Germline CDR1 SGDLS, CDR2 YYNGEE. CDR3 length: 13 residues. Trimming cost V 7 bases and J 5 bases, with 15 bases left between them. CDR3 sequence reads: CASEGGVGTEAFF. Written as DNA, the CDR3 is TGTGCCAGCGAGGGGGGGGTAGGGACTGAAGCTTTCTTT.

This chain connects TRBV4-2 to TRBJ2-7, with 7 bases aligning to TRBD1. CDR1 and CDR2 from the germline V gene are LGHNA and YNFKEQ. CDR3 size: 15 residues. V was pared by 4 bases and J by 5 bases, with 11 bases of the junction left unmatched. The CDR3: CASSPSPLTGNEQYF. The CDR3 DNA is TGTGCCAGCAGCCCATCCCCCCTGACAGGGAACGAGCAGTACTTC.

This clone showed up just a few times. The rearrangement links TRBV14 to TRBJ2-3, with 10 bases fitting TRBD1. Per the germline V gene, CDR1 is SGHDN and CDR2 is FVKESK. The CDR3 is 16 residues long. After removal of 3 bases from V and 2 bases from J, the junction contained 5 bases not matched to a gene. CDR3 bases: TGTGCCAGCAGCCAGCGGACAGGGGGTTTCACAGATACGCAGTATTTT. It encodes CASSQRTGGFTDTQYF.

The chain employs TRBV6-5 and TRBJ2-3; tentative D call: TRBD1 (5 bases). CDR1 and CDR2 (germline): MNHEY, SVGAGI. Between the trimmed V and J ends, which lost 10 bases and 4 bases, there was a span of 18 bases. The CDR3 has 14 amino acids. The CDR3 is CATLPGWAADTQYF. DNA for the CDR3: TGTGCCACTCTCCCAGGGTGGGCTGCAGATACGCAGTATTTT.

The chain is built from TRBV5-1 and TRBJ2-5; 11 bases map to TRBD2. V lost 2 bases to trimming and J lost 6 bases; unmatched junction nucleotides: 6. Germline values: CDR1 SGHRS, CDR2 YFSETQ. The CDR3 is 15 amino acids. The CDR3: CASSFSGGAQKTQYF. The CDR3 DNA sequence: TGCGCCAGCAGCTTTAGCGGGGGGGCGCAGAAGACCCAGTACTTC.

The chain couples TRBV7-9 to TRBJ1-2; D is unresolved. CDR1 and CDR2 from the germline V gene are SEHNR and FQNEAQ (reference sequence). The CDR3 contains 16 residues. The V gene lost 1 base and the J gene lost 6 bases, with 18 bases spanning the gap. This CDR3 reads CASSLVGDGRTDGYTF. CDR3 DNA sequence: TGTGCCAGCAGCTTAGTAGGTGATGGCAGAACAGATGGCTACACCTTC.

The chain couples TRBV7-3 to TRBJ2-2; D ambiguous. This CDR3 contains 15 residues. Per germline, CDR1 SGHTA and CDR2 FQGTGA. Trimming took 2 bases from V and 1 from J, leaving 8 bases between them. CDR3 in amino acids: CASSLLFGNTGELFF. CDR3 bases: TGTGCCAGCAGCTTACTATTCGGGAACACCGGGGAGCTGTTTTTT.

This rearrangement joins TRBV7-2 to TRBJ1-1; the D gene is possibly TRBD1 (6 bases). There are 15 residues in the CDR3. CDR1 is SGHTA and CDR2 is FQGNSA in the germline V gene. Trimming stripped 1 base from V and 10 bases from J, with 19 bases between. The CDR3, as DNA: TGTGCCAGCAGCTTAGGTACCGGGGGGCGGGGGCCAGCTTTCTTT. Translated: CASSLGTGGRGPAFF.

The V gene is TRBV11-2, the J gene TRBJ2-3; 8 bases are a match to TRBD2. CDR1 and CDR2 (germline): SGHAT, FQNNGV. The ends lost 8 bases at V and 0 bases at J; junction bases unmatched: 4. CDR3 size: 14 residues. The CDR3 reads CASRRGASTDTQYF. DNA of the CDR3: TGTGCCAGCCGGCGGGGGGCGAGCACAGATACGCAGTATTTT.

In its sample, this clone was seen a few times. This chain uses TRBV4-3 with TRBJ1-2; D ambiguous. There are 13 residues in the CDR3. CDR1 and CDR2 from the germline V gene are LGHNA and YSLEER. Trimming shortened V by 1 base and J by 4 bases, and 7 bases separated the two germline ends. Here the CDR3 reads CASSQGQIYGYTF. The DNA of the CDR3 is TGCGCCAGCAGCCAAGGGCAGATCTATGGCTACACCTTC.

This chain uses TRBV5-4 with TRBJ2-2; 7 nucleotides agree with TRBD1. This CDR3 region has 16 residues. Germline loops: CDR1 SGHNT, CDR2 YYREEE (reference sequence). J was trimmed by 4 bases and V by 4 bases; bases with no gene match: 10. This chain's CDR3 is CASSGRGQILTGELFF. Written as DNA, the CDR3 is TGTGCCAGCAGCGGACGGGGACAGATCCTCACCGGGGAGCTGTTTTTT.

The chain recombines TRBV9 with TRBJ1-1, with unresolved D. The CDR3 loop spans 14 amino acids. V shed 0 bases and J shed 1 base, with 7 bases lying between them. Germline V CDR1 and CDR2: SGDLS, YYNGEE. This CDR3 reads CASSVATRNTEAFF. The DNA of the CDR3 is TGTGCCAGCAGCGTAGCTACTAGGAACACTGAAGCTTTCTTT.

The chain is built from TRBV5-1 and TRBJ2-7, with a tentative D call TRBD1 (6 bases). Germline-derived CDR1 and CDR2 are SGHRS and YFSETQ. The CDR3 sequence is 15 residues long. V lost 0 bases to trimming and J lost 2 bases, with 12 bases between them. This CDR3 is CASSLGNRVTYEQYF. As DNA, the CDR3 is TGCGCCAGCAGCTTGGGGAACAGGGTCACCTACGAGCAGTACTTC.

The table lists this clone with a few counts. The J gene is TRBJ2-3, the V gene TRBV15, with 10 bases fitting TRBD2. Germline assignment: CDR1 LNHNV and CDR2 YYDKDF (reference sequence). The CDR3 is made up of 15 amino acids. V was clipped by 8 bases and J by 2 bases; unmatched bases: 7. The CDR3 DNA reads TGTGCCACCCTCCGTGGACTAGCGGACACAGATACGCAGTATTTT. This gives the protein CATLRGLADTDTQYF.

The chain uses TRBV5-6 and TRBJ2-7, with D tentatively TRBD2 (6 bases). This CDR3 region has 15 residues. Germline V gene data show CDR1 as SGHDT and CDR2 as YYEEEE. V was trimmed by 0 bases and J by 2 bases, leaving 12 bases between them. CDR3 protein: CASSLEGTSAYEQYF. Here the CDR3 DNA reads TGTGCCAGCAGCTTGGAGGGGACTTCCGCCTACGAGCAGTACTTC.

The genes are TRBV11-2 and TRBJ2-4; 8 bases agree with TRBD2. J lost 9 bases, V lost 1 base, and 8 bases had no gene match. Germline V gene lookup returns CDR1 SGHAT and CDR2 FQNNGV. This CDR3 is 15 amino acids long. DNA for the CDR3: TGTGCCAGCAGCTTAGGGGGACTAGGAGCTGCCATTCAGTACTTC. The encoded protein is CASSLGGLGAAIQYF. The full variable domain, its missing parts supplied by reference TRBV11-2 and TRBJ2-4, is EAGVAQSPRYKIIEKRQSVAFWCNPISGHATLYWYQQILGQGPKLLIQFQNNGVVDDSQLPKDRFSAERLKGVDSTLKIQPAKLEDSAVYLCASSLGGLGAAIQYFGAGTRLSVL.

This clone occurred once. The chain joins TRBV5-6 to TRBJ1-2, with D hard to call. The length of the CDR3 is 12 residues. Germline lookup yields CDR1 SGHDT and CDR2 YYEEEE. CDR3 sequence (DNA): TGTTCCAAGCAGAAGGCGGCATACGAGGTAACCTTC. The encoded protein is CSKQKAAYEVTF.